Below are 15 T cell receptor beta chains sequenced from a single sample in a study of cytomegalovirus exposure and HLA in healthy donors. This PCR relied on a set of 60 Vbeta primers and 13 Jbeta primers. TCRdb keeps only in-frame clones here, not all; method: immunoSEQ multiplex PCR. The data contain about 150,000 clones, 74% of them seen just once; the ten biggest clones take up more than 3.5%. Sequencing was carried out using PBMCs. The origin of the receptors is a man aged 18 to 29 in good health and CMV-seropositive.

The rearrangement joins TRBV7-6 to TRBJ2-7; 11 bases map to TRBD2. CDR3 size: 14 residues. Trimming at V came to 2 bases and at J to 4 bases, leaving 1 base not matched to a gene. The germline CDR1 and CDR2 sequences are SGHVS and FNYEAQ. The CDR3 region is CASSLLAGGYEQYF. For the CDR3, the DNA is TGTGCCAGCAGCTTATTAGCGGGAGGGTACGAGCAGTACTTC.

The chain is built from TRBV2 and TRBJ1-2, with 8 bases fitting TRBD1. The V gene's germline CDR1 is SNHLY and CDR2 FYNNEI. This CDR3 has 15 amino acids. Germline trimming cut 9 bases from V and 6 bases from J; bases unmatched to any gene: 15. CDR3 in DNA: TGTGCCAGGAAAGCCGCAGGGGGCGCAGTCCATGGCTACACCTTC. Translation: CARKAAGGAVHGYTF. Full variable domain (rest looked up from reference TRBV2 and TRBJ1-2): EPEVTQTPSHQVTQMGQEVILRCVPISNHLYFYWYRQILGQKVEFLVSFYNNEISEKSEIFDDQFSVERPDGSNFTLKIRSTKLEDSAMYFCARKAAGGAVHGYTFGSGTRLTVV.

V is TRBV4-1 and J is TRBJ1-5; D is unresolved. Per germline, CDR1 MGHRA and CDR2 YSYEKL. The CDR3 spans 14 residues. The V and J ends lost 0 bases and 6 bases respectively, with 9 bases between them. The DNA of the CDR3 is TGCGCCAGCAGCCAAGAGTGGGCGGGTCAGCCCCAGCATTTT. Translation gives CASSQEWAGQPQHF.

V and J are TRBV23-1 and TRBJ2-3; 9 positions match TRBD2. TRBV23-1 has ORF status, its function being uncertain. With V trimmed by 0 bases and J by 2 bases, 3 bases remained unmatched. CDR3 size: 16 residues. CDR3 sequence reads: CASSQSERGVTDTQYF. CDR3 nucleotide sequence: TGCGCCAGCAGTCAATCGGAGCGGGGGGTCACAGATACGCAGTATTTT.

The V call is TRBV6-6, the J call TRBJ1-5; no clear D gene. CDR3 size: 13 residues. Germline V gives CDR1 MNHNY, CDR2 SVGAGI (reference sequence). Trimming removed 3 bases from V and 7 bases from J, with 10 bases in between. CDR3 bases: TGTGCCAGCAGTTATGGGGAGGTACAGCCCCAGCATTTT. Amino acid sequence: CASSYGEVQPQHF.

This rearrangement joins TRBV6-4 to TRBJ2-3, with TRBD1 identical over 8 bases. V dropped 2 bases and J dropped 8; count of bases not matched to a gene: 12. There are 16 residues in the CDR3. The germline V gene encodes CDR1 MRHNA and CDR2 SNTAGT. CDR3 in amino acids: CASSDRGGTGLLTQYF. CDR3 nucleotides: TGTGCCAGCAGTGACAGAGGGGGGACAGGCTTGCTTACGCAGTATTTT.

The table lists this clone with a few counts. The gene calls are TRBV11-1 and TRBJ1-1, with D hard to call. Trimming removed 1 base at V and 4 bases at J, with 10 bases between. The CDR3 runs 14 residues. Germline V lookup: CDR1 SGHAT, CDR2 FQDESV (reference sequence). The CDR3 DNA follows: TGTGCCAGCAGCTTAGAACGGGCGGGCACTGAAGCTTTCTTT. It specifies CASSLERAGTEAFF.

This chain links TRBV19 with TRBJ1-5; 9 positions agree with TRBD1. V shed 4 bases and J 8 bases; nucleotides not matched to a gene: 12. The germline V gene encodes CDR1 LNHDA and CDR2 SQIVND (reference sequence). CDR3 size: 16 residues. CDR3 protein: CASSTPGQGSFKPQHF. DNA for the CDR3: TGTGCCAGTAGTACTCCGGGACAGGGAAGCTTTAAGCCCCAGCATTTT. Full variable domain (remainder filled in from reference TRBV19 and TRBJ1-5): DGGITQSPKYLFRKEGQNVTLSCEQNLNHDAMYWYRQDPGQGLRLIYYSQIVNDFQKGDIAEGYSVSREKKESFPLTVTSAQKNPTAFYLCASSTPGQGSFKPQHFGDGTRLSIL.

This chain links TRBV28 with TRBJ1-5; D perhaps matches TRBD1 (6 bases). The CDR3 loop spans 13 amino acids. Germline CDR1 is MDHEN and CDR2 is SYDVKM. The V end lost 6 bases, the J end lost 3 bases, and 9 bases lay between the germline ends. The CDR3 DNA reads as TGTGCCAGCAGGCGGACAGTCAATCAGCCCCAGCATTTT. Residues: CASRRTVNQPQHF.

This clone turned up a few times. The CDR3 spells CASSPSIGGDTEAFF. The CDR3 bases are TGTGCCAGCAGTCCATCGATTGGGGGGGACACTGAAGCTTTCTTT. The chain employs TRBV28 and TRBJ1-1; a weak D match, TRBD1 (5 bases). Germline assignment: CDR1 MDHEN and CDR2 SYDVKM. CDR3 length: 15 residues. The V gene lost 5 bases and the J gene lost 3 bases, with 16 bases spanning the gap.

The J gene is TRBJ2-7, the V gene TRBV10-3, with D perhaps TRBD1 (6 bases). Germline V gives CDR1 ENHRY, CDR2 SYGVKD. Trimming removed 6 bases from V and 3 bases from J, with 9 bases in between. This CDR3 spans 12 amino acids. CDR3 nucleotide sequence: TGTGCCATCAGGGGACAAGTCTACGAGCAGTACTTC. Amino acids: CAIRGQVYEQYF.

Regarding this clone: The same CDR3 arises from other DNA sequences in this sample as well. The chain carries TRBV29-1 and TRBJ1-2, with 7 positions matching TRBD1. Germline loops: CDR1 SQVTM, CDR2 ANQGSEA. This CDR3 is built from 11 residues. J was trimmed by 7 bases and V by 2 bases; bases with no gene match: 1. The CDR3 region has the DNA TGCAGCGTTGAAAAGGGGGCTGGCTACACCTTC. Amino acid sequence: CSVEKGAGYTF.

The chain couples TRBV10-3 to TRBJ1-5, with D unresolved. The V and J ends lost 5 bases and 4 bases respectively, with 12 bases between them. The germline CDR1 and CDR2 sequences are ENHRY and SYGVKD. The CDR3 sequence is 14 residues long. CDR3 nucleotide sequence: TGTGCCATCAGTTTGGCTGGCCCAAATCAGCCCCAGCATTTT. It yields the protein CAISLAGPNQPQHF.

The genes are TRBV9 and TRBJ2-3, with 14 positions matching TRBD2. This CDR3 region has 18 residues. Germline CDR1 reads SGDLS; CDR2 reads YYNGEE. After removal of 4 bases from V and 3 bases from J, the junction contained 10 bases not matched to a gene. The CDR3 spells CASSLTGTSGRSTDTQYF. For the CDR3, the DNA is TGTGCCAGCAGCCTCACCGGGACTAGCGGGAGATCTACAGATACGCAGTATTTT.

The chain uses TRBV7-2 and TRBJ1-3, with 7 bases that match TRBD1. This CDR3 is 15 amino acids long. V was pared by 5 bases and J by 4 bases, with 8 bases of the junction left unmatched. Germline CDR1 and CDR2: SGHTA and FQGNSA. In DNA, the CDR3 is TGTGCCAGCAGCGCCCCAGGGGGAGCCGGAAACACCATATATTTT. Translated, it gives CASSAPGGAGNTIYF.